These T cell receptor beta chains were read from a single sample in a study of blood T cells in healthy people across ages. MiXCR was run by TCRdb on the 5' RACE reads, yielding one entry per CDR3 protein. The table includes approximately 900,000 distinct CDR3 sequences, about 44% detected once. Sequencing was carried out using blood. The receptors derive from a man aged 25 to 40 in good health. The CDR3 runs from the conserved cysteine through the conserved F or W. Fields, in order: CDR3 length, D gene, V gene, clone size, J gene, CDR3 protein, CDR3 DNA. A D gene is named only where the DNA matches it firmly. For some rows the clone size is stated as once, few or many, or as a class when expanded; others skip it.

14	-	TRBV20-1	many	TRBJ2-3	CSAREVRNTDTQYF	TGCAGTGCTAGAGAGGTGCGGAACACAGATACGCAGTATTTT
17	TRBD1	TRBV20-1	few	TRBJ1-5	CSASARDRSVSNQPQHF	TGCAGTGCTAGTGCGCGGGACAGGTCTGTTAGCAATCAGCCCCAGCATTTT
13	-	TRBV30	-	TRBJ1-2	CACEARVYFGYTF	TGTGCCTGTGAGGCTAGGGTCTACTTTGGCTACACCTTC
11	-	TRBV30	-	TRBJ1-1	CAWSAVAEAFF	TGTGCCTGGAGTGCCGTCGCTGAAGCTTTCTTT
15	-	TRBV7-9	-	TRBJ1-1	CASSWFATVGTEAFF	TGTGCCAGCAGCTGGTTCGCAACAGTTGGCACTGAAGCTTTCTTT
14	TRBD1	TRBV6-2/TRBV6-3	-	TRBJ1-5	CASRRGGGYQPQHF	TGTGCCAGCAGGAGGGGAGGGGGCTATCAGCCCCAGCATTTT
14	-	TRBV20-1	-	TRBJ1-1	CSAWGTGRRTEAFF	TGCAGTGCTTGGGGTACAGGGCGAAGGACTGAAGCTTTCTTT
13	-	TRBV5-1	-	TRBJ2-5	CASSPDYRQTQYF	TGCGCCAGCAGCCCTGACTATCGCCAGACCCAGTACTTC
13	TRBD1	TRBV7-3	many	TRBJ2-3	CASSYLDRESQYF	TGTGCCAGCAGCTACCTGGACAGGGAGTCGCAGTATTTT
16	TRBD2	TRBV10-3	-	TRBJ2-1	CAIRDGGLAGADEQFF	TGTGCCATCAGGGATGGGGGACTAGCGGGAGCGGATGAGCAGTTCTTC
15	-	TRBV3-1	-	TRBJ2-4	CASSQDLGFMDIQYF	TGTGCCAGCAGCCAAGATTTGGGCTTTATGGACATTCAGTACTTC
15	TRBD1	TRBV12-3/TRBV12-4	-	TRBJ1-2	CASSLGTGIMGGYTF	TGTGCCAGCAGTTTAGGGACAGGGATTATGGGCGGCTACACCTTC
14	-	TRBV5-1	-	TRBJ2-3	CASSLGRVADTQYF	TGCGCCAGCAGCTTGGGGCGGGTAGCAGATACGCAGTATTTT
16	-	TRBV7-2	-	TRBJ2-1	CASSSQYQISYNEQFF	TGTGCCAGCAGCTCCCAGTACCAAATCTCCTACAATGAGCAGTTCTTC
13	TRBD2	TRBV20-1	-	TRBJ2-7	CSALTERGYEQYF	TGCAGTGCACTGACGGAGCGGGGGTACGAGCAGTACTTC
14	-	TRBV3-1	-	TRBJ2-1	CASSQLVGGGEQFF	TGTGCCAGCAGCCAACTAGTTGGAGGGGGTGAGCAGTTCTTC
12	TRBD1	TRBV10-3	few	TRBJ2-7	CAISSGGAEQYF	TGTGCCATCAGTTCAGGGGGCGCCGAGCAGTACTTC
16	TRBD1	TRBV6-1	-	TRBJ2-1	CASSEAGQGIRETQFF	TGTGCCAGCAGTGAAGCGGGACAGGGAATTCGAGAGACCCAGTTCTTC
14	TRBD1	TRBV7-2	-	TRBJ2-5	CASSQTGAQETQYF	TGTGCCAGCAGCCAAACAGGGGCCCAAGAGACCCAGTACTTC
14	-	TRBV3-1	-	TRBJ1-5	CASSQEGLDQPQHF	TGTGCCAGCAGCCAAGAAGGGCTGGACCAGCCCCAGCATTTT
16	TRBD1	TRBV12-3/TRBV12-4	-	TRBJ2-2	CASSLQPGGITGELFF	TGTGCCAGCAGTTTACAACCAGGGGGCATCACCGGGGAGCTGTTTTTT
15	-	TRBV5-1	once	TRBJ2-3	CASSLVDPLTDTQYF	TGCGCCAGCAGCTTGGTGGACCCGCTCACAGATACGCAGTATTTT
17	-	TRBV3-1	-	TRBJ1-5	CASSQGAVTSSSQPQHF	TGTGCCAGCAGCCAAGGGGCCGTGACCTCTAGCAGTCAGCCCCAGCATTTT
12	-	TRBV12-3/TRBV12-4	-	TRBJ2-4	CASSNAVHEQYF	TGTGCCAGCAGTAACGCAGTCCATGAGCAGTACTTC
13	-	TRBV7-6	few	TRBJ2-1	CASSSLNNNEQFF	TGTGCCAGCAGCTCCCTTAACAACAATGAGCAGTTCTTC
15	-	TRBV7-9	few	TRBJ2-7	CASSLMGDGSYEQYF	TGTGCCAGCAGCTTAATGGGTGACGGGTCCTACGAGCAGTACTTC
14	-	TRBV7-2	-	TRBJ1-1	CASSPTQGITEAFF	TGTGCCAGCAGCCCGACCCAGGGTATTACTGAAGCTTTCTTT
18	-	TRBV5-6	-	TRBJ2-1	CASSLQGPGGLPYNEQFF	TGTGCCAGCAGCCTACAGGGTCCGGGGGGACTTCCCTACAATGAGCAGTTCTTC
11	-	TRBV28	-	TRBJ2-4	CASSLGRNQYF	TGTGCCAGCAGTTTAGGCCGGAATCAGTACTTC
15	-	TRBV5-1	-	TRBJ2-5	CASSQRRGLRETQYF	TGCGCCAGCAGCCAACGGAGGGGGCTGCGAGAGACCCAGTACTTC
16	TRBD1	TRBV11-2	-	TRBJ1-6	CASNPADRTYNSPLHF	TGTGCCAGCAACCCCGCGGACAGGACCTATAATTCACCCCTCCACTTT
15	-	TRBV23-1	-	TRBJ2-7	CASSQSPTGRDEQYF	TGCGCCAGCAGTCAATCACCCACAGGGAGAGACGAGCAGTACTTC
15	-	TRBV10-3	many	TRBJ1-1	CAISDSVQVNTEAFF	TGTGCCATCAGTGATTCCGTACAGGTGAACACTGAAGCTTTCTTT
15	TRBD1	TRBV6-1	-	TRBJ1-4	CASSALQGGREKLFF	TGTGCCAGCAGTGCCTTACAGGGGGGACGCGAAAAACTGTTTTTT
13	-	TRBV28	many	TRBJ2-7	CASSFSNPYEQYF	TGTGCCAGCAGTTTTAGTAACCCCTACGAGCAGTACTTC
13	-	TRBV7-9	-	TRBJ1-6	CASSVGSDSPLHF	TGTGCCAGCAGCGTAGGCAGTGATTCACCCCTCCACTTT
17	TRBD2	TRBV20-1	-	TRBJ2-1	CSARDGAGGPSYNEQFF	TGCAGTGCTAGAGATGGAGCGGGGGGACCCTCCTACAATGAGCAGTTCTTC
12	-	TRBV12-3/TRBV12-4	-	TRBJ1-2	CASTRWGDGYTF	TGTGCCAGCACCCGGTGGGGGGATGGCTACACCTTC
15	-	TRBV4-3	-	TRBJ1-4	CASSQDLGRGEKLFF	TGCGCCAGCAGCCAAGATCTGGGCCGGGGTGAAAAACTGTTTTTT
15	TRBD2	TRBV28	-	TRBJ2-1	CASSPRLAGVDEQFF	TGTGCCAGCAGCCCCCGGCTAGCGGGGGTAGATGAGCAGTTCTTC
14	TRBD2	TRBV29-1	-	TRBJ2-1	CSVQFSGRHNEQFF	TGCAGCGTTCAATTTAGCGGGAGACACAATGAGCAGTTCTTC
15	TRBD1	TRBV9	-	TRBJ1-1	CASSVGGGRNTEAFF	TGTGCCAGCAGCGTAGGAGGGGGCCGGAACACTGAAGCTTTCTTT
18	TRBD2	TRBV7-9	-	TRBJ2-1	CASSSEGLAGGGYNEQFF	TGTGCCAGCAGCTCCGAGGGACTAGCGGGGGGGGGCTACAATGAGCAGTTCTTC
13	TRBD1	TRBV29-1	-	TRBJ1-1	CSGRQGTNTEAFF	TGCAGCGGTAGACAGGGAACGAACACTGAAGCTTTCTTT
18	-	TRBV5-8	-	TRBJ2-5	CASSRGVRAGAYQETQYF	TGTGCCAGCAGCCGGGGGGTACGGGCGGGGGCGTACCAAGAGACCCAGTACTTC
16	TRBD2	TRBV7-2	-	TRBJ2-5	CASSDSPGLASETQYF	TGTGCCAGCAGCGACTCCCCGGGACTAGCTTCAGAGACCCAGTACTTC
15	TRBD1	TRBV2	-	TRBJ1-5	CASTADRAGNQPQHF	TGTGCCAGCACCGCTGACAGGGCTGGCAATCAGCCCCAGCATTTT
13	-	TRBV6-2/TRBV6-3	-	TRBJ2-1	CATSREEVNEQFF	TGTGCCACCAGCAGGGAGGAGGTCAATGAGCAGTTCTTC
13	-	TRBV27	few	TRBJ1-1	CASSAGESTEAFF	TGTGCCAGCAGCGCAGGGGAAAGTACTGAAGCTTTCTTT
15	TRBD2	TRBV28	few	TRBJ2-1	CASSSTSGAPDEQFF	TGTGCCAGCAGTTCGACTAGCGGGGCCCCCGATGAGCAGTTCTTC
17	TRBD1	TRBV7-2	few	TRBJ2-3	CASSFRRQGTSTDTQYF	TGTGCCAGCAGCTTCAGACGACAGGGGACAAGCACAGATACGCAGTATTTT
14	-	TRBV6-1	few	TRBJ2-2	CASRNRENTGELFF	TGTGCCAGCAGGAACAGGGAGAACACCGGGGAGCTGTTTTTT
16	TRBD2	TRBV6-6	-	TRBJ2-1	CASSSSGTSGNNEQFF	TGTGCCAGCAGTTCCTCCGGGACTAGCGGGAACAATGAGCAGTTCTTC
15	TRBD1	TRBV3-1	-	TRBJ2-1	CASSQKRGQGNEQFF	TGTGCCAGCAGCCAAAAGAGGGGGCAAGGTAATGAGCAGTTCTTC